The clone carrying this TCR beta chain was counted a few times. The CDR3 runs to 15 residues. V was shortened by 4 bases and J by 4 bases, with 13 bases between the two germline ends. In germline, CDR1 is SEHNR, CDR2 FQNEAQ (reference sequence). These data originate in a study of T cells in Graves' hyperthyroidism and ophthalmopathy. Researchers took RNA transcripts and amplified the TCR beta CDR3 regions from them. The primer set for the first-round RT-PCR of the TCR CDR3 was HTBI. TCRdb processed the multiplex PCR reads anew with MiXCR; each CDR3 protein has one entry. In the table there are about 590,000 distinct CDR3 sequences, approximately 15% of which are singletons.

The genes are TRBV7-9 and TRBJ1-4; tentatively, D is TRBD1 (5 bases). The material sequenced was blood. The TCR sequence derives from a woman aged 18-29 years with Graves' ophthalmopathy. The CDR3 loop is CASSYLGGINEKLFF. CDR3 DNA: TGTGCCAGCAGCTACCTGGGGGGGATTAATGAAAAACTGTTTTTT.